Listed below are T cell receptor beta chains from one sample, sequenced in a study of blood T cell dynamics during melanoma immunotherapy. TCRdb's copy holds only in-frame clones and misses some; the assay was immunoSEQ multiplex PCR. The table includes some 9,900 clones, about 86% detected once. The specimen was blood, collected from a patient treated with checkpoint blockade. The receptors come from a human donor with melanoma. Both conserved end residues are part of each CDR3. A D gene is named only where the DNA matches it firmly. Part of the rows lack a size; the others show once, few, many or a class for expanded clones.

v_gene,len,abundance,d_gene,j_gene,CDR3nt,CDR3aa
TRBV2,10,NA,NA,TRBJ2-7,TGTGCCAGCATAAAGGGCGAGCAGTACTTC,CASIKGEQYF
TRBV30,15,NA,TRBD1,TRBJ1-1,TGTGCCTGGAGTAAAACAGGGGCATCGGGCACTGAAGCTTTCTTT,CAWSKTGASGTEAFF
TRBV5-1,15,NA,TRBD2,TRBJ2-3,TGCGCCAGCAGCATGATAGCGGGGGGAATAGATACGCAGTATTTT,CASSMIAGGIDTQYF
TRBV5-1,15,once,TRBD1,TRBJ2-5,TGCGCCAGCAGCTTGGGGGACAGGGCCGTCGAGACCCAGTACTTC,CASSLGDRAVETQYF
TRBV10-3,16,once,TRBD1,TRBJ1-2,TGTGCCATCAGTGGAGCTAAGGACAGGGCTAACTATGGCTACACCTTC,CAISGAKDRANYGYTF
TRBV7-8,14,NA,NA,TRBJ2-3,TGTGCCAGCAGCCCCACATCTAGACTATATACGCAGTATTTT,CASSPTSRLYTQYF
TRBV9,14,few,NA,TRBJ1-3,TGTGCCAGCAGCGGGGGGGCGGCTGGAAACACCATATATTTT,CASSGGAAGNTIYF
TRBV5-6,17,NA,TRBD1,TRBJ1-6,TGTGCCAGCAGCTTAAGGGGGCGTAATTCCTATAATTCACCCCTCCACTTT,CASSLRGRNSYNSPLHF
TRBV9,14,NA,NA,TRBJ1-5,TGTGCCAGCAGCGTAGGTTGGGGCAATCAGCCCCAGCATTTT,CASSVGWGNQPQHF
TRBV7-2,15,NA,NA,TRBJ1-1,TGTGCCAGCAGCTTAGAGCCAGGGCTGAACACTGAAGCTTTCTTT,CASSLEPGLNTEAFF
TRBV9,17,NA,NA,TRBJ1-3,TGTGCCAGCAGCCACCACCCGAGCGGACGCTCTGGAAACACCATATATTTT,CASSHHPSGRSGNTIYF
TRBV7-6,14,few,NA,TRBJ1-1,TGTGCCAGCAGCTTAGCTCCAGTGAACACTGAAGCTTTCTTT,CASSLAPVNTEAFF
TRBV5-6,15,NA,TRBD1,TRBJ1-4,TGTGCCAGCAGCTTGGAAGACAGGGTATCTGAAAAACTGTTTTTT,CASSLEDRVSEKLFF
TRBV18,13,NA,NA,TRBJ2-5,TGTGCCAGCTCACCAAGACAGCAAGAGACCCAGTACTTC,CASSPRQQETQYF
TRBV6-5,12,NA,NA,TRBJ2-7,TGTGCCAGCAGTCGGGACTCCTACGAGCAGTACTTC,CASSRDSYEQYF
TRBV19,14,NA,NA,TRBJ1-5,TGTGCCAGTAGTTCCCGACAGGTTAATCAGCCCCAGCATTTT,CASSSRQVNQPQHF
TRBV7-2,15,once,TRBD1,TRBJ2-7,TGTGCCAGCAGGACCTCCGGGACAGGGCCCTACGAGCAGTACTTC,CASRTSGTGPYEQYF
TRBV28,15,NA,NA,TRBJ2-4,TGTGCCAGCAGCTTACCGGGACCCGATCGGGGCATTCAGTACTTC,CASSLPGPDRGIQYF
TRBV7-9,14,NA,TRBD1,TRBJ2-7,TGTGCCAGCAGTTTTACAGGGGGGCCCTACGAGCAGTACTTC,CASSFTGGPYEQYF
TRBV5-1,15,NA,NA,TRBJ1-5,TGCGCCAGCAGCTTGATGCCAAATAGCAATCAGCCCCAGCATTTT,CASSLMPNSNQPQHF
TRBV2,16,NA,TRBD1,TRBJ1-6,TGTGCCAGCAGGGTTACAGGGGGTATTAGTGATTCACCCCTCCACTTT,CASRVTGGISDSPLHF
TRBV12-2,10,NA,NA,TRBJ1-5,TGTGCAAGTCGCTTTGGGGTGGGGCATTTT,CASRFGVGHF
TRBV6-5,14,few,NA,TRBJ1-5,TGTGCCAGCAGTTACGCGGGTGGCAATCAGCCCCAGCATTTT,CASSYAGGNQPQHF
TRBV18,15,few,NA,TRBJ1-5,TGTGCCAGCTCACCAAGGCAGGGTGGTAGTCAGCCCCAGCATTTT,CASSPRQGGSQPQHF
TRBV6-1,13,once,NA,TRBJ1-6,TGTGCCAGCAGTGAAGTTGCGGGTTCACCCCTCCACTTT,CASSEVAGSPLHF
TRBV5-4,14,few,NA,TRBJ1-1,TGTGCCAGCAGCACCTTCGGGTCCTACACTGAAGCTTTCTTT,CASSTFGSYTEAFF
TRBV12-2,14,NA,NA,TRBJ2-4,TGTGCAAGTCGCTTCCACGGGGCCAAAAACATTCAGTACTTC,CASRFHGAKNIQYF
TRBV30,14,NA,NA,TRBJ2-2,TGTGCCTGGAGTGTTCAGAGCAACACCGGGGAGCTGTTTTTT,CAWSVQSNTGELFF
TRBV11-2,13,NA,NA,TRBJ1-5,TGTGCCAGCAGCTTCGGTAGGAATCAGCCCCAGCATTTT,CASSFGRNQPQHF
TRBV11-2,16,NA,NA,TRBJ1-2,TGTGCCAGCAGCCCCACGGGGCAGGTCGTCACGCGGGGCTACACCTTC,CASSPTGQVVTRGYTF
TRBV7-5,12,NA,NA,TRBJ2-7,TGTGCCAGAGGAAAAGGGTTCTACGAGCAGTACTTC,CARGKGFYEQYF
TRBV14,15,NA,NA,TRBJ2-3,TGTGCCAGCAGCCAAGTAACTTTGATCACAGATACGCAGTATTTT,CASSQVTLITDTQYF
TRBV7-9,18,NA,NA,TRBJ2-7,TGTGCCGGCAGCTGGAGTGTACTAACCGGGGGATTGAACTACGAGCAGTACTTC,CAGSWSVLTGGLNYEQYF
TRBV4-1,13,NA,NA,TRBJ2-7,TGCGCCAGCAGTAGGGGGGCTACCTACGAGCAGTACTTC,CASSRGATYEQYF
TRBV6-1,15,NA,TRBD1,TRBJ1-6,TGTGCCAGCAGTGGAACCGGGACAGGGGATTCACCCCTCCACTTT,CASSGTGTGDSPLHF
TRBV4-1,16,NA,NA,TRBJ1-3,TGCGCCAGCAGCCAAGACAGGCTCCTCTCTGGAAACACCATATATTTT,CASSQDRLLSGNTIYF
TRBV5-1,17,NA,TRBD2,TRBJ2-3,TGCGCCAGCAGCCCGGGACTAGCGGGGGGGCTTACAGATACGCAGTATTTT,CASSPGLAGGLTDTQYF
TRBV7-9,13,NA,NA,TRBJ1-1,TGTGCCAGCCTCGGGGGAATGAGGACTGAAGCTTTCTTT,CASLGGMRTEAFF
TRBV19,15,NA,NA,TRBJ1-1,TGTGCCAGTAGTATTGGGAAGATCATGAACACTGAAGCTTTCTTT,CASSIGKIMNTEAFF
TRBV9,16,NA,TRBD1,TRBJ1-6,TGTGCCAGCAGCGTAGGACAGGGGTCGGGGAATTCACCCCTCCACTTT,CASSVGQGSGNSPLHF
TRBV30,12,NA,NA,TRBJ1-2,TGTGCCTGGAGGTCGGGGTCTTATGGCTACACCTTC,CAWRSGSYGYTF
TRBV29-1,13,NA,NA,TRBJ2-5,TGCAGCGTTGATGGGCCCCCTCAAGAGACCCAGTACTTC,CSVDGPPQETQYF
TRBV11-3,13,NA,NA,TRBJ1-5,TGTGCCAGCAGTTTAATAGGGGATCAGCCCCAGCATTTT,CASSLIGDQPQHF
TRBV5-6,16,NA,NA,TRBJ2-1,TGTGCCAGCAGCTTGTCCAAGAGTATAAGGTTAAATGAGCAGTTCTTC,CASSLSKSIRLNEQFF
TRBV11-2,13,few,NA,TRBJ2-1,TGTGCCAGCAGCCAGCGCCCGGGGAATGAGCAGTTCTTC,CASSQRPGNEQFF
TRBV5-8,12,NA,NA,TRBJ1-3,TGTGCCAGCAGCCATTCAAGAAACACCATATATTTT,CASSHSRNTIYF